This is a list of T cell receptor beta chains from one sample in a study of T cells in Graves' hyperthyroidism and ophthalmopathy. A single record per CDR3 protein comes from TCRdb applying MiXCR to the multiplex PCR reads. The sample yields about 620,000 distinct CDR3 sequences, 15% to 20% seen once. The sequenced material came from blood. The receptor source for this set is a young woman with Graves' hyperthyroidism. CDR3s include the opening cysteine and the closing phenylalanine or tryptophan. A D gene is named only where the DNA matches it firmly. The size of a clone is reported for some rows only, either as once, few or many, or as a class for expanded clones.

TGTGCCAGCAGTCTCGGGCCCTACTACGAGCAGTACTTC	CASSLGPYYEQYF	TRBJ2-7	TRBV27	many	.
TGCAGCGTTGTATTTGGGCATGGAGATCAGCCCCAGCATTTT	CSVVFGHGDQPQHF	TRBJ1-5	TRBV29-1	.	.
TGCGCCAGCAGCCAAGGTGGACAGACAGGCGCTGACTATGGCTACACCTTC	CASSQGGQTGADYGYTF	TRBJ1-2	TRBV4-3	.	.
TGTGCCAGCAGCGTAGAGGGCGGGAGGGCGCAGTTCTTC	CASSVEGGRAQFF	TRBJ2-1	TRBV9	.	TRBD2
TGTGCCAGCAGTTTGGTCCGCGGGAGTGAGCAGTTCTTC	CASSLVRGSEQFF	TRBJ2-1	TRBV12-3/TRBV12-4	many	TRBD2
TGTGCCAGCAGCTCCCAGGGCCACGAGCAGTACTTC	CASSSQGHEQYF	TRBJ2-7	TRBV7-9	few	.
TGTGCCAGCAACTCGGGCGGGACGACCTACGAGCAGTACTTC	CASNSGGTTYEQYF	TRBJ2-7	TRBV3-1	many	.
TGCAGTGCTCGGCTAAACTTCGGCAATGAGCAGTTCTTC	CSARLNFGNEQFF	TRBJ2-1	TRBV20-1	.	.
TGTGCCAGCAGTTCAAGGACAGGGGTCTACGAGCAGTACTTC	CASSSRTGVYEQYF	TRBJ2-7	TRBV12-3/TRBV12-4	.	TRBD1
TGTGCCAGCACGACAGGGCGGGCTCGTCAGCCCCAGCATTTT	CASTTGRARQPQHF	TRBJ1-5	TRBV28	.	TRBD1
TGTGCCAGCAGGTTTAGCGGCGCCGGGGAGCTGTTTTTT	CASRFSGAGELFF	TRBJ2-2	TRBV2	many	.
TGTGCCAGCAGCCCAGGGGTCCAGGGCCCCCAAGAGACCCAGTACTTC	CASSPGVQGPQETQYF	TRBJ2-5	TRBV7-2	many	.
TGTGCCAGTTTACTAGCGGGGACCCCCACAGATACGCAGTATTTT	CASLLAGTPTDTQYF	TRBJ2-3	TRBV12-3/TRBV12-4	many	TRBD2
TGTGCCACCGTTCGCTGGGACAGGAGTTACAATGAGCAGTTCTTC	CATVRWDRSYNEQFF	TRBJ2-1	TRBV6-1	many	TRBD1
TGTGCCAGCAGCGAGAGGGGACTAGCGGGAGCCTACGAGCAGTACTTC	CASSERGLAGAYEQYF	TRBJ2-7	TRBV5-5	.	TRBD2
TGTGCCAGCAGGGACAGTCATAGCAATCAGCCCCAGCATTTT	CASRDSHSNQPQHF	TRBJ1-5	TRBV6-1	.	.
TGTGCCAGCAGCGCGAGGGTCGTGGGTAGGGGTTCCTACAATGAGCAGTTCTTC	CASSARVVGRGSYNEQFF	TRBJ2-1	TRBV9	.	.
TGTGCCAGCAGTTACTCGATTGGGTGGCGGGGCTACGAGCAGTACTTC	CASSYSIGWRGYEQYF	TRBJ2-7	TRBV6-6	many	.
TGTGCCAGCAGTTACATTCGGTCCAAAACAGGGGCAAGCACTGAAGCTTTCTTT	CASSYIRSKTGASTEAFF	TRBJ1-1	TRBV6-2/TRBV6-3	.	TRBD1
TGTGCCAGCAGTGAAACGGGTTTCTACGAGCAGTACTTC	CASSETGFYEQYF	TRBJ2-7	TRBV6-1	many	.
TGCAGTGCCAGAGGTCTAGCGGAGTACGAGCAGTACTTC	CSARGLAEYEQYF	TRBJ2-7	TRBV20-1	few	TRBD2
TGCAGTGCTCTCGGGGTAAGGTCTGTTGGGACTAGCGGAGCCGAGCAGTACTTC	CSALGVRSVGTSGAEQYF	TRBJ2-7	TRBV20-1	.	TRBD2
TGTGCCAGCAGCGGGACAGGGGGCGCGTTCCCCTACGAGCAGTACTTC	CASSGTGGAFPYEQYF	TRBJ2-7	TRBV9	few	TRBD1
TGTGCCAGCAGCGTATTACCCGACAGTCTGAACACTGAAGCTTTCTTT	CASSVLPDSLNTEAFF	TRBJ1-1	TRBV9	.	.
TGCAGTGCTAGAGACAGGGTATTGGCGGGAGAGACCCAGTACTTC	CSARDRVLAGETQYF	TRBJ2-5	TRBV20-1	many	.
TGTGCCAGCAGCCAGGGGACGTCATACGAGCAGTACTTC	CASSQGTSYEQYF	TRBJ2-7	TRBV3-1	many	.
TGCAGTGCTAGAGGCCGAGCGGGGGCTAGCACAGATACGCAGTATTTT	CSARGRAGASTDTQYF	TRBJ2-3	TRBV20-1	many	TRBD2
TGTGCCAGCAGTCAGCGGCGCGGGCGGACGGCAGAATGGGGGACCCAGTACTTC	CASSQRRGRTAEWGTQYF	TRBJ2-5	TRBV6-2/TRBV6-3	many	.
TGCAGCGTTGTAAACGACTATGGCTACACCTTC	CSVVNDYGYTF	TRBJ1-2	TRBV29-1	.	.
TGTGCCAGCGCGGGGGCGTTCCGTTCGAACACCGGGGAGCTGTTTTTT	CASAGAFRSNTGELFF	TRBJ2-2	TRBV6-1	few	.
TGCGCCAGCAGCCAAGAGTATAGCGGGAGGGCGACAGATACGCAGTATTTT	CASSQEYSGRATDTQYF	TRBJ2-3	TRBV4-3	.	TRBD2
TGCGCCAGCAGCTTCGAGGGACTAGCCTCTGGGGCCAACGTCCTGACTTTC	CASSFEGLASGANVLTF	TRBJ2-6	TRBV5-1	.	TRBD2
TGTGCCAGCACCCAATCCGGGACCGTCTACGAGCAGTACTTC	CASTQSGTVYEQYF	TRBJ2-7	TRBV11-2	many	.
TGTGCCAGCAGTTACGCACCTTGGGGGGTAGGCTACACCTTC	CASSYAPWGVGYTF	TRBJ1-2	TRBV6-5	few	.
TGTGCCAGCAGCCAAGAAACGGGGGATAAGAACACTGAAGCTTTCTTT	CASSQETGDKNTEAFF	TRBJ1-1	TRBV3-1	.	.
TGCGCCAGCAGCTTGGGGACAGGGGAATCTGGAAACACCATATATTTT	CASSLGTGESGNTIYF	TRBJ1-3	TRBV5-1	few	TRBD1
TGCAGTGCTAGAGATTGGGCCCCCAGCGGGAGTAATATTGGGTGGAGCACAGATACGCAGTATTTT	CSARDWAPSGSNIGWSTDTQYF	TRBJ2-3	TRBV20-1	.	TRBD2
TGTGCCAGCAGCCGAAGGACAGGGGAAGAGACCCAGTACTTC	CASSRRTGEETQYF	TRBJ2-5	TRBV5-4	.	TRBD1
TGTGCCAGCTCCCTTGAGCAGTTCTTC	CASSLEQFF	TRBJ2-1	TRBV27	.	.
TGCAGTGCTAGTGCACAGGGGGGGGCGCAGTATTTT	CSASAQGGAQYF	TRBJ2-3	TRBV20-1	many	.
TGTGCCAGCAGAACAGGGGGATCCCAAGAGACCCAGTACTTC	CASRTGGSQETQYF	TRBJ2-5	TRBV28	many	TRBD1
TGTGCCAGCAGCCTAGATCGGGGGGAGGGCAAAAATGAGCAGTTCTTC	CASSLDRGEGKNEQFF	TRBJ2-1	TRBV7-8	.	TRBD2